This entry is about one TCR beta chain. The data derive from a study of early T cells in non-severe SARS-CoV-2 infection. Overall study: Chains stayed unpaired after sequencing of bulk RNA from unsorted whole blood.

Germline V gives CDR1 DFQATT, CDR2 SNEGSKA (reference sequence). The length of the CDR3 is 15 residues. The V gene lost 1 base and the J gene lost 6 bases, with 16 bases spanning the gap. Individual cDNA molecules were tagged with unique molecular identifiers, the study reported. TCRdb redid the calling of the 5' RACE reads with MiXCR, one entry per CDR3 protein. Of approximately 39,000 distinct CDR3 sequences in the sample, under 7% were seen once. Sequenced here: whole blood, sampled at baseline. The chain employs TRBV20-1 and TRBJ2-1; unclear D gene. This receptor was obtained from an adult who was a healthcare worker with PCR-confirmed SARS-CoV-2 infection or an uninfected control (not recorded which). In nucleotides, the CDR3 is TGCAGTGCTAGAGCCGGACCTCCCAGCAGCAATGAGCAGTTCTTC. This gives the protein CSARAGPPSSNEQFF.